This entry lists 14 T cell receptor beta chains sequenced from one sample in a study of cytomegalovirus exposure and HLA in healthy donors. PCR employed 60 Vbeta and 13 Jbeta primers. Only in-frame clones appear in the TCRdb table, and some are missing; sequencing was by immunoSEQ multiplex PCR. The ten most abundant clones cover around 3.4% of a sample with around 100,000 clones. The source material was PBMCs. The receptors derive from a woman under 40 in good health and CMV-seronegative.

V usage is TRBV5-6 and J usage is TRBJ2-3; D is undetermined. Deletions cut 5 bases from V and 6 bases from J, with 10 bases between. The germline V gene has CDR1 SGHDT and CDR2 YYEEEE. CDR3 size: 12 residues. The CDR3 DNA reads TGTGCCAGCAGTCCTGCGAGTGATACGCAGTATTTT. Its protein product is CASSPASDTQYF. Full variable domain (rest looked up from reference TRBV5-6 and TRBJ2-3): DAGVTQSPTHLIKTRGQQVTLRCSPKSGHDTVSWYQQALGQGPQFIFQYYEEEERQRGNFPDRFSGHQFPNYSSELNVNALLLGDSALYLCASSPASDTQYFGPGTRLTVL.

The chain recombines TRBV5-6 with TRBJ2-3, with 9 bases lining up with TRBD2. The CDR3 spans 16 residues. After removal of 2 bases from V and 4 bases from J, the junction contained 8 bases not matched to a gene. In germline, CDR1 is SGHDT, CDR2 YYEEEE. The DNA for the CDR3 is TGTGCCAGCAGCTTACTAGCTAGCGGGACCCCAGATACGCAGTATTTT. Translation gives CASSLLASGTPDTQYF.

This rearrangement joins TRBV5-1 to TRBJ1-1; no definite D call. Germline CDR1 is SGHRS and CDR2 is YFSETQ. V lost 0 bases to trimming and J lost 1 base, with 10 bases between them. CDR3 length: 15 residues. The CDR3 region is CASSLEWSENTEAFF. CDR3 in DNA: TGCGCCAGCAGCTTGGAATGGTCAGAGAACACTGAAGCTTTCTTT. Filled out from reference TRBV5-1 and TRBJ1-1, the complete variable domain reads KAGVTQTPRYLIKTRGQQVTLSCSPISGHRSVSWYQQTPGQGLQFLFEYFSETQRNKGNFPGRFSGRQFSNSRSEMNVSTLELGDSALYLCASSLEWSENTEAFFGQGTRLTVV.

V usage is TRBV9 and J usage is TRBJ1-4; TRBD1 matches at 7 bases. After removal of 4 bases from V and 5 bases from J, the junction contained 2 bases not matched to a gene. The CDR3 extends over 13 amino acids. The germline gives CDR1 SGDLS, CDR2 YYNGEE. The CDR3: CASSLQGNEKLFF. The CDR3 DNA is TGTGCCAGCAGCCTACAGGGGAATGAAAAACTGTTTTTT.

This chain links TRBV11-2 with TRBJ1-1, with D unclear. Looked up from germline, CDR1 is SGHAT and CDR2 is FQNNGV. The CDR3 contains 13 residues. V shed 5 bases and J shed 7 bases, with 14 bases lying between them. The CDR3 here is CASSPLRSGEAFF. CDR3 coding DNA: TGTGCCAGCAGCCCCCTGCGTTCGGGTGAAGCTTTCTTT.

In regard to this clone: Additional DNA sequences in this sample encode the identical CDR3. This chain joins TRBV28 and TRBJ2-1, with 13 bases that match TRBD2. The CDR3 contains 20 residues. Trimming cost V 6 bases and J 6 bases; bases outside gene matches: 20. Germline V gene lookup returns CDR1 MDHEN and CDR2 SYDVKM. In DNA form, the CDR3 reads TGTGCCAGCAGCTTCAGGCCGGGACTAGCGGGACCTCTCCAGATCAATGAGCAGTTCTTC. It specifies CASSFRPGLAGPLQINEQFF.

The chain is built from TRBV7-9 and TRBJ2-5, with D perhaps TRBD2 (6 bases). Trimming took off 7 bases at V and 4 bases at J, with 13 bases between the two ends. This CDR3 is built from 13 residues. Germline CDR1 SEHNR, CDR2 FQNEAQ (reference sequence). For the CDR3, the DNA is TGTGCCAGCATCCTGGTGGGGGGAGAGACCCAGTACTTC. It translates to CASILVGGETQYF. The entire variable domain, with the rest obtained from reference TRBV7-9 and TRBJ2-5, is as follows: DTGVSQNPRHKITKRGQNVTFRCDPISEHNRLYWYRQTLGQGPEFLTYFQNEAQLEKSRLLSDRFSAERPKGSFSTLEIQRTEQGDSAMYLCASILVGGETQYFGPGTRLLVL.

V is TRBV13 and J is TRBJ2-7, with a weak D call TRBD2 (6 bases). The germline gives CDR1 PRHDT, CDR2 FYEKMQ (reference sequence). This CDR3 comprises 15 residues. Trimming removed 0 bases from V and 4 bases from J, with 13 bases in between. CDR3 DNA: TGTGCCAGCAGCTTAGGTAGGTCCGCGGGATACGAGCAGTACTTC. Protein: CASSLGRSAGYEQYF.

This chain uses TRBV2 with TRBJ1-3; possibly TRBD1 for D (5 bases). The CDR3 is 14 amino acids. V was shortened by 6 bases and J by 2 bases, with 11 bases between the two germline ends. Germline CDR1 SNHLY, CDR2 FYNNEI. The CDR3 is CASSHGGTGNTIYF. The CDR3 DNA reads as TGTGCCAGCAGCCACGGGGGTACTGGAAACACCATATATTTT.

The chain recombines TRBV7-8 with TRBJ2-5; 7 nucleotides agree with TRBD1. The J call is doubtful: the DNA matches TRBJ2-7 better. CDR1 and CDR2 (germline): SGHVS, FQNEAQ. There are 16 residues in the CDR3. CDR3 sequence: CASSSGTVQVLYEQYF. The CDR3 region has the DNA TGTGCCAGCAGCTCAGGGACAGTTCAAGTCCTCTACGAGCAGTACTTC.

The chain links TRBV4-1 to TRBJ2-6, with 8 bases aligning to TRBD2. The CDR3 length is 18 residues. Germline CDR1 reads MGHRA; CDR2 reads YSYEKL. V gave up 2 bases and J gave up 2 bases; unmatched junction bases: 8. The CDR3 loop reads CASSQPGGVRTGANVLTF. The CDR3 DNA reads as TGCGCCAGCAGCCAACCGGGGGGGGTGCGAACTGGGGCCAACGTCCTGACTTTC.

The chain links TRBV14 to TRBJ2-7, with 11 bases that match TRBD1. The germline V gene encodes CDR1 SGHDN and CDR2 FVKESK. V lost 2 bases, J lost 10 bases, and 4 bases stayed unmatched. The CDR3 runs 13 residues. Here the CDR3 DNA reads TGTGCCAGCAGCCAACAGGACAGGGGGCGTCAGTACTTC. Encoded protein: CASSQQDRGRQYF.

The rearrangement uses TRBV28 and TRBJ2-3; 7 nucleotides line up with TRBD1. Germline V gene sequence: CDR1 MDHEN, CDR2 SYDVKM. J was trimmed by 1 base and V by 6 bases; bases with no gene match: 7. The CDR3 loop spans 15 amino acids. CDR3 in DNA: TGTGCCAGCAGACCCGGACAGGTTGGCACAGATACGCAGTATTTT. It specifies CASRPGQVGTDTQYF.

In the case of this clone: The germline gene is not matched at one end of the junction; a read error may be the cause. V usage is TRBV5-1 and J usage is TRBJ2-1, with 10 bases aligning to TRBD1. Germline V gives CDR1 SGHRS, CDR2 YFSETQ. This CDR3 spans 15 amino acids. The CDR3 coding sequence is TGCGCCAGCAGCTCCTGGGACAGGGGTGCTCAAGGCCTGGTCTTC. It specifies CASSSWDRGAQGLVF.